Presented here are 5 T cell receptor beta chains from one specimen sequenced in a study of PD-L1 blockade in urothelial cancer. Time point meaning: peripheral blood 6 weeks after treatment start. Data came from immunoSEQ multiplex PCR; TCRdb stores just in-frame clones and leaves some out. This sample has some 41,000 clones, with roughly 84% found just once. Sequenced here: PBMCs, sampled around atezolizumab (anti-PD-L1) treatment. All receptors derive from a man between 70 and 80 years old with urothelial cancer.

This clone was detected a few times. The CDR3 sequence: CASSQEWGGSYNEQFF. For the CDR3, the DNA is TGCGCCAGCAGCCAAGAATGGGGCGGTTCGTACAATGAGCAGTTCTTC. The V gene is TRBV4-1, the J gene TRBJ2-1; TRBD1 is a possible D gene (5 bases). Germline loops: CDR1 MGHRA, CDR2 YSYEKL. The germline V and J ends were trimmed by 0 bases and 4 bases, with 13 bases remaining between them. CDR3 size: 16 residues.

The DNA for the CDR3 is TGCGCCAGCAGCTTGGTCGGGGGGGATAGTCAGCCCCAGCATTTT. Encoded protein: CASSLVGGDSQPQHF. The chain recombines TRBV5-1 with TRBJ1-5, with a possible D match to TRBD1 (5 bases). Germline CDR1 reads SGHRS; CDR2 reads YFSETQ. The V end lost 0 bases, the J end lost 6 bases, and 13 bases lay between the germline ends. The CDR3 contains 15 residues.

The gene calls are TRBV6-1 and TRBJ2-5, with 7 nucleotides matching TRBD1. CDR1 is MNHNS and CDR2 is SASEGT in the germline V gene. CDR3 length: 14 residues. V dropped 6 bases and J dropped 2; count of bases not matched to a gene: 6. CDR3 sequence: CASSGTVSQETQYF. The CDR3 region has the DNA TGTGCCAGCAGCGGGACAGTTTCTCAAGAGACCCAGTACTTC.

V gene TRBV30 combines with J gene TRBJ1-2; possible D gene TRBD1, 5 bases. The germline V and J ends were trimmed by 2 bases and 7 bases, with 11 bases remaining between them. The germline V gene encodes CDR1 GTSNPN and CDR2 SVGIG (reference sequence). The CDR3 has 12 amino acids. CDR3 sequence: CAWSPQGIGYTF. The CDR3 coding sequence is TGTGCCTGGAGTCCTCAGGGAATTGGCTACACCTTC.

This clone was counted between two and nine times. The gene calls are TRBV4-2 and TRBJ2-5, with D unresolved. The CDR3 extends over 12 amino acids. CDR1 is LGHNA, CDR2 YNFKEQ, per germline. V was cut by 0 bases and J by 5 bases, with 4 bases left in between. Here the CDR3 DNA reads TGTGCCAGCAGCCAAGATATGGAGACCCAGTACTTC. Translating gives CASSQDMETQYF.